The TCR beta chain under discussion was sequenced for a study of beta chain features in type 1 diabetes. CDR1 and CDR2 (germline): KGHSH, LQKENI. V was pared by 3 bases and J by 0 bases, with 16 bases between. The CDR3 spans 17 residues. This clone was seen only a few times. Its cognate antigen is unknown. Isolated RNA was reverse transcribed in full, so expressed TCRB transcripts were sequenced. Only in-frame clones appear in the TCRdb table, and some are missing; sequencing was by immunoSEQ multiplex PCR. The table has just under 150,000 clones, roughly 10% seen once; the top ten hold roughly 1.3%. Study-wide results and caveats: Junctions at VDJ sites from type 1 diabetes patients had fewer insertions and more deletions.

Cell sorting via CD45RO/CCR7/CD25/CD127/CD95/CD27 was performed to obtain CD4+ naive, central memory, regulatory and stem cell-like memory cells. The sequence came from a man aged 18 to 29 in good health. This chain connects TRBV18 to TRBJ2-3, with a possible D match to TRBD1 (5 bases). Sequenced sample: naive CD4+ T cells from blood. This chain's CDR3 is CASSPFLGRTSTDTQYF. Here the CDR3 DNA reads TGTGCCAGCTCACCCTTCCTTGGGCGGACAAGCACAGATACGCAGTATTTT.